This T cell receptor beta chain was obtained from a study of graft-versus-host responses after intestinal transplantation. Turning to the study itself: Once they had received anti-thymocyte globulin induction, all recipients took tacrolimus and steroids for approximately three years.

As to this clone: Its antigen is not known.

The CDR3 runs to 13 residues. The V end lost 1 base, the J end lost 8 bases, and 9 bases lay between the germline ends. Germline V gene lookup returns CDR1 SGHTA and CDR2 FQGNSA. Method: immunoSEQ multiplex PCR; TCRdb's copy keeps in-frame clones and lacks some. The table lists 80,000 to 85,000 clones, 91% of them singletons. The sample was unstimulated CD4+ T cells sorted from spleen or lymph node cells, taken before intestinal transplant. The chain has TRBV7-2 and TRBJ1-5; a possible D gene is TRBD1 (5 bases). This TCR derives from a human donor who received an intestinal transplant. The DNA of the CDR3 is TGTGCCAGCAGCTTAGGGGGCACTGAGCCCCAGCATTTT. It is translated as CASSLGGTEPQHF.